This is a list of T cell receptor beta chains from one sample in a study of cytomegalovirus exposure and HLA in healthy donors. Generated by immunoSEQ multiplex PCR, the TCRdb table keeps only in-frame clones and is missing some. The sample includes some 110,000 clones. The sample was PBMCs. All receptors derive from a man aged 30-40 years in good health and CMV-seronegative. CDR3s include the opening cysteine and the closing phenylalanine or tryptophan. A D gene is named only where the DNA matches it firmly.

NA,TRBV9,TRBJ1-6,CASSIAGRYNSPLHF,TGTGCCAGCAGCATAGCCGGGAGGTATAATTCACCCCTCCACTTT
TRBD1,TRBV30,TRBJ1-5,CAWSRRDRQIYSNQPQHF,TGTGCCTGGAGCCGTAGGGACAGGCAAATTTATAGCAATCAGCCCCAGCATTTT
NA,TRBV6-1,TRBJ1-1,CASRLSRATEAFF,TGTGCCAGCAGATTATCCAGAGCGACTGAAGCTTTCTTT
NA,TRBV7-2,TRBJ1-2,CASSLDGQYGYTF,TGTGCCAGCAGCTTAGATGGCCAGTATGGCTACACCTTC
NA,TRBV15,TRBJ2-1,CATSRGYSNNEQFF,TGTGCCACCAGCAGAGGATATAGCAACAATGAGCAGTTCTTC
NA,TRBV27,TRBJ1-5,CASSLAGHNQPQHF,TGTGCCAGCAGTTTAGCAGGGCACAATCAGCCCCAGCATTTT
TRBD2,TRBV4-1,TRBJ2-7,CASSQAGTSSLGEQYF,TGCGCCAGCAGCCAAGCGGGGACTAGCTCCTTGGGTGAGCAGTACTTC
NA,TRBV19,TRBJ1-1,CASSIGLGGALGHTEAFF,TGTGCCAGTAGTATAGGCCTTGGGGGGGCACTGGGGCACACTGAAGCTTTCTTT
TRBD1,TRBV2,TRBJ1-2,CASSRQGALGGYTF,TGTGCCAGCAGCCGACAGGGGGCGCTTGGTGGCTACACCTTC
TRBD1,TRBV4-1,TRBJ1-3,CASSQATSTGSGNTIYF,TGCGCCAGCAGCCAGGCGACCTCGACAGGGTCTGGAAACACCATATATTTT
NA,TRBV7-9,TRBJ1-5,CASSPDRDKNQPQHF,TGTGCCAGCAGCCCCGACAGAGATAAAAATCAGCCCCAGCATTTT
NA,TRBV5-1,TRBJ2-1,CASSLGDTYLYNEQFF,TGCGCCAGCAGCTTGGGAGACACGTATCTCTACAATGAGCAGTTCTTC
NA,TRBV6-5,TRBJ2-7,CASSPTGLHYEQYF,TGTGCCAGCAGTCCGACAGGTCTCCACTACGAGCAGTACTTC
NA,TRBV9,TRBJ2-3,CASSVGPSISTDTQYF,TGTGCCAGCAGCGTGGGGCCCTCCATTAGCACAGATACGCAGTATTTT
NA,TRBV5-5,TRBJ2-7,CASSLRMAGVNSYEQYF,TGTGCCAGCAGCTTGCGAATGGCAGGTGTGAACAGCTACGAGCAGTACTTC
NA,TRBV5-1,TRBJ2-7,CASYGSQGSYEQYF,TGCGCCAGCTACGGTTCTCAGGGGTCCTACGAGCAGTACTTC
NA,TRBV2,TRBJ2-7,CASSGGRVYEQYF,TGTGCCAGCAGTGGGGGCAGGGTCTACGAGCAGTACTTC
NA,TRBV28,TRBJ2-7,CASSLRGGGTEQYF,TGTGCCAGCAGTTTAAGGGGTGGGGGGACCGAGCAGTACTTC
TRBD2,TRBV5-6,TRBJ2-6,CASSAGGATYSGANVLTF,TGTGCCAGCAGCGCGGGGGGGGCTACCTACTCTGGGGCCAACGTCCTGACTTTC
TRBD1,TRBV7-6,TRBJ1-1,CASSFTGQGGGTEAFF,TGTGCCAGCAGCTTCACCGGACAGGGGGGGGGCACTGAAGCTTTCTTT
NA,TRBV2,TRBJ2-7,CASRRQSYEQYF,TGTGCCAGCAGGAGACAGTCCTACGAGCAGTACTTC
TRBD2,TRBV13,TRBJ2-3,CASSLGEGLGHTQYF,TGTGCCAGCAGCTTAGGGGAGGGACTAGGGCACACGCAGTATTTT
NA,TRBV6-4,TRBJ1-1,CASREGMNTEAFF,TGTGCCAGCAGGGAGGGGATGAACACTGAAGCTTTCTTT
TRBD2,TRBV9,TRBJ2-1,CASSVAEGLAKYNEQFF,TGTGCCAGCAGCGTAGCGGAGGGACTAGCGAAATACAATGAGCAGTTCTTC
TRBD1,TRBV9,TRBJ1-1,CASSFGQGNTEAFF,TGTGCCAGCAGCTTCGGACAGGGAAACACTGAAGCTTTCTTT
NA,TRBV28,TRBJ2-4,CASSSTGRAKNIQYF,TGTGCCAGCAGTTCGACAGGGAGGGCCAAAAACATTCAGTACTTC
NA,TRBV20-1,TRBJ1-2,CSASNGDGYTF,TGCAGTGCTAGTAACGGGGATGGCTACACCTTC
NA,TRBV7-8,TRBJ2-7,CASSPSGAASHYEQYF,TGTGCCAGCAGCCCCTCAGGGGCCGCGTCCCACTACGAGCAGTACTTC
NA,TRBV4-2,TRBJ2-1,CASSQPRPSEQFF,TGTGCCAGCAGCCAACCGCGCCCTAGTGAGCAGTTCTTC
NA,TRBV29-1,TRBJ1-2,CSVEMVARGGGYTF,TGCAGCGTTGAAATGGTCGCCAGGGGCGGCGGCTACACCTTC
NA,TRBV19,TRBJ1-1,CASSISDGGTEAFF,TGTGCCAGTAGTATCTCGGACGGAGGCACTGAAGCTTTCTTT
NA,TRBV6-6,TRBJ1-5,CASSPVGDFINQPQHF,TGTGCCAGCAGTCCCGTAGGGGACTTCATCAATCAGCCCCAGCATTTT
NA,TRBV28,TRBJ2-7,CASSLNDGEEYF,TGTGCCAGCAGCCTAAATGACGGAGAAGAGTACTTC
TRBD1,TRBV6-6,TRBJ1-5,CASSPGGYGNQPQHF,TGTGCCAGCAGTCCAGGGGGGTACGGCAATCAGCCCCAGCATTTT
TRBD2,TRBV5-4,TRBJ2-1,CASSSGLAALSYNEQFF,TGTGCCAGCAGCTCCGGACTAGCGGCTTTATCATACAATGAGCAGTTCTTC
NA,TRBV6-5,TRBJ1-4,CASSGVSGREKLFF,TGTGCCAGCAGTGGGGTATCGGGAAGGGAAAAACTGTTTTTT
TRBD2,TRBV28,TRBJ2-7,CASSFPPAGSSYEQYF,TGTGCCAGCAGTTTCCCCCCAGCGGGGAGCTCCTACGAGCAGTACTTC
TRBD1,TRBV7-9,TRBJ2-1,CASSLQGAFYNEQFF,TGTGCCAGCAGCTTGCAGGGGGCTTTCTACAATGAGCAGTTCTTC
NA,TRBV19,TRBJ1-1,CASTWGGIDTEAFF,TGTGCCAGTACCTGGGGAGGGATAGACACTGAAGCTTTCTTT
TRBD1,TRBV5-1,TRBJ2-1,CASSEGASTYNEQFF,TGCGCCAGCAGCGAGGGGGCCTCCACCTACAATGAGCAGTTCTTC
TRBD1,TRBV5-1,TRBJ1-1,CASSLAQTGTAEAFF,TGCGCCAGCAGCTTGGCCCAGACAGGGACGGCTGAAGCTTTCTTT
NA,TRBV6-1,TRBJ1-2,CASSTLLANYGYTF,TGTGCCAGCAGTACCCTTTTAGCTAACTATGGCTACACCTTC
NA,TRBV5-1,TRBJ2-4,CASSSPGGKNIQYF,TGCGCCAGCAGCTCCCCCGGGGGCAAAAACATTCAGTACTTC
TRBD2,TRBV6-5,TRBJ2-5,CASSFPGTSAGETQYF,TGTGCCAGCAGTTTCCCCGGGACTAGCGCCGGAGAGACCCAGTACTTC
NA,TRBV5-4,TRBJ1-6,CASTLRGGNRPLHF,TGTGCCAGCACCCTCCGGGGGGGTAACAGACCCCTCCACTTT
NA,TRBV19,TRBJ2-5,CASSPGLQETQYF,TGTGCCAGTAGTCCTGGCCTTCAAGAGACCCAGTACTTC
NA,TRBV6-6,TRBJ1-1,CASSPSNTEAFF,TGTGCCAGCAGTCCCTCGAACACTGAAGCTTTCTTT
NA,TRBV6-5,TRBJ1-1,CASSRGKNTEAFF,TGTGCCAGCAGTCGCGGGAAGAACACTGAAGCATTCTTT